This T cell receptor (beta chain) was recorded in a study of T cell responses to AZD1222 COVID-19 vaccine. Study-level findings and limits: CD4 TCRs covered the whole spike, strongest at regions 160-218 and 743-854. Nearly half of unique spike-specific TCRs reportedly avoided B.1.351 and B.1.1.7 mutated regions. With two AZD1222 doses given, Spike-specific TCR breadth and depth both rose. Clonal diversity was possibly underestimated, and the donors were mostly white British, with more females.

In the case of this clone: Its antigen is unidentified.

The method was immunoSEQ multiplex PCR; TCRdb's version includes in-frame clones alone and lacks a portion of them. This table holds some 130,000 clones, approximately 88% found once. The clonotype originates from an adult in good health. Specimen: peripheral blood, collected on day 0 of AZD1222 vaccination.

CDR3 in amino acids: CASSLRTANEKLFF. The CDR3 DNA reads as TGTGCCAGCAGCCTTCGGACGGCTAATGAAAAACTGTTTTTT. The J gene is TRBJ1-4, the V gene TRBV5-5, with D uncertain. Germline V gives CDR1 SGHKS, CDR2 YYEKEE (reference sequence). CDR3 size: 14 residues. V lost 4 bases and J lost 3, with 10 bases in between.